This entry features one TCR beta chain sequence. This sample stems from a study of blood T cell repertoires in COVID-19. Study information: Researchers got acute and convalescent COVID-19 samples from the United States, Italy and Spain.

V lost 2 bases to trimming and J lost 1 base; unmatched junction nucleotides: 6. The V gene's germline CDR1 is MNHEY and CDR2 SVGEGT. The CDR3 loop spans 17 amino acids. Enrollees, about 18 to 89 years old, lived in about two dozen US areas. Cohort assignment relied on participant-reported clinical history. TCRdb's copy holds only in-frame clones and misses some; the assay was immunoSEQ multiplex PCR. The data hold approximately 330,000 clones, with approximately 86% observed a single time. The rearrangement links TRBV6-2 or TRBV6-3 to TRBJ2-2, with 8 bases that match TRBD2. Sample: PBMCs or T cells enriched from blood (not recorded which). This TCR was sampled from a woman aged 40 to 55 with acute COVID-19. CDR3 residues: CASSYTPGGVNTGELFF. The CDR3, as DNA: TGTGCCAGCAGTTACACCCCCGGGGGGGTGAACACCGGGGAGCTGTTTTTT.